This T cell receptor beta chain was retrieved from a study of T cell responses to AZD1222 COVID-19 vaccine. This clone is a singleton in its sample. Its antigen is not identified. Sequenced by immunoSEQ multiplex PCR; TCRdb stores in-frame clones only, minus some. The sample lists approximately 150,000 clones, 90% to 95% occurring once. Overall study results and limits: Donor demographics were predominantly white British with a female majority; clonal diversity may be underestimated. The reported proportion of spike-specific TCRs targeting unmutated variant regions was nearly half. Spike-specific TCR repertoires showed rising breadth and depth after two AZD1222 doses.

The source was peripheral blood, collected on day 0 of AZD1222 vaccination. The sequence came from an adult in good health.

Here the CDR3 reads CASSQTDGPSYEQYF. The CDR3 nucleotides read TGTGCCAGCAGCCAAACTGACGGGCCCTCCTACGAGCAGTACTTC. The chain uses TRBV3-1 (or the pseudogene TRBV3-2) and TRBJ2-7; D not certain. V was pared by 2 bases and J by 0 bases, with 11 bases between. Germline CDR1 reads LGHDT; CDR2 reads YNNKEL (reference sequence). CDR3 length: 15 amino acids.